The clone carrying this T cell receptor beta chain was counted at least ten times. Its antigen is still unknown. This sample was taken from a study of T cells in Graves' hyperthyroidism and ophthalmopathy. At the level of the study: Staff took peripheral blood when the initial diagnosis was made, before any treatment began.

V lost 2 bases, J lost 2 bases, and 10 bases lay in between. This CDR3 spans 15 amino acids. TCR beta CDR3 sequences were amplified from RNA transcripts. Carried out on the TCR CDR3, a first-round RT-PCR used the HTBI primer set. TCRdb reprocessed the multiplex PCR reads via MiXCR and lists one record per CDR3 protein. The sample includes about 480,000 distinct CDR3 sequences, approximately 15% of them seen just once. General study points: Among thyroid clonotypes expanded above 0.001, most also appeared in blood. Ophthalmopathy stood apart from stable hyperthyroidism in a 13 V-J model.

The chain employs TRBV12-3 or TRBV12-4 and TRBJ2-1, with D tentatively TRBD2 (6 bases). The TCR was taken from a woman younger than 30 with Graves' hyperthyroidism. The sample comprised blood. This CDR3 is CASSLTGATYNEQFF. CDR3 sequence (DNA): TGTGCCAGCAGTTTAACGGGAGCCACCTACAATGAGCAGTTCTTC.